This TCR beta chain comes out of a study of STAT5B mutations in CD4+ large granular lymphocyte leukemia. Points from the study as a whole: Higher CD4+ than CD8+ T-LGLL clonality might reflect small sample size. TRBV06-family usage was enriched in top patient clones (8/27) versus controls (2/35). About 26% of private leukemic clonotypes occurred rarely in other patients' non-leukemic repertoires.

Of note for this clone: Its antigen remains unidentified.

Controls came from buffy coats of healthy blood donors. The method was immunoSEQ multiplex PCR; TCRdb's version includes in-frame clones alone and lacks a portion of them. The table shows about 35,000 clones, with 68% occurring only once. The CDR3 has 14 amino acids. The V end lost 3 bases, the J end lost 0 bases, and 8 bases lay between the germline ends. The V gene's germline CDR1 is KGHSH and CDR2 LQKENI. The sequenced sample consisted of CD4+ T cells from blood buffy coats. The chain carries TRBV18 and TRBJ1-1; tentative D call: TRBD1 (5 bases). This clonotype originated in a human donor in good health. The CDR3: CASSPGPMNTEAFF. CDR3 in DNA: TGTGCCAGCTCACCGGGGCCCATGAACACTGAAGCTTTCTTT.